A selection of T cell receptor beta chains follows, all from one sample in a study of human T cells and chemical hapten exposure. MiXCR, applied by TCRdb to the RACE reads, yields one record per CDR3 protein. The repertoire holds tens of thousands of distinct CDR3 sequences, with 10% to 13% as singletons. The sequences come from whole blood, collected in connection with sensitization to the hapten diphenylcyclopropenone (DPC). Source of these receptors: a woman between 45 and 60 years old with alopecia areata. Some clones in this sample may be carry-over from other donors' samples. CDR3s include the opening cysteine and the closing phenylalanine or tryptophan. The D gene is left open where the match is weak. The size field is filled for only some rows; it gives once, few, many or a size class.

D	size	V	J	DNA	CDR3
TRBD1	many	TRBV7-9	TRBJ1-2	TGTGCCAGCAGCGCCCAGACAGGGAGAGATGGCTACACCTTC	CASSAQTGRDGYTF
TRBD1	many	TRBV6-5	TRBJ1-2	TGTGCCAGCAGTCCCCAGGGGGGAGGCTACACCTTC	CASSPQGGGYTF
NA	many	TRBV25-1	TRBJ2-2	TGTGCCAGCAGCTACCTACAGGAGGGCACCGGGGAGCTGTTTTTT	CASSYLQEGTGELFF
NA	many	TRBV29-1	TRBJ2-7	TGCAGCGCTTCGGAGAGCTCCTACGAGCAGTACTTC	CSASESSYEQYF
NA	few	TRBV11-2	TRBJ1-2	TGTGTCAGCAGCCTAGACAGGACGTATGGCTACACCTTC	CVSSLDRTYGYTF
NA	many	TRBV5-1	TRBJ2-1	TGCGCCAGCAGCTTGGCCCAGGGATCCTACAATGAGCAGTTCTTC	CASSLAQGSYNEQFF
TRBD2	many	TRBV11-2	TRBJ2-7	TGTGCCAGCAGCTTAGCTGGGGCTAGCGGATACTACGAGCAGTACTTC	CASSLAGASGYYEQYF
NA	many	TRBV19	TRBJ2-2	TGTGCCAGTACAACACAACCGGGCAGCTACGGGGAGCTGTTTTTT	CASTTQPGSYGELFF
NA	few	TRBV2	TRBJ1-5	TGTGCCAGCAGTGAGGGGACTGGGAGCAATCAGCCCCAGCATTTT	CASSEGTGSNQPQHF
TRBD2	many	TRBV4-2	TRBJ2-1	TGTGCCAGCAGCCCTTACCTAGCGGGGGCCTCCTACAATGAGCAGTTCTTC	CASSPYLAGASYNEQFF
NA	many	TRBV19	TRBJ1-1	TGTGCCAGTAGTAAGGGGGACAAGAACACTGAAGCTTTCTTT	CASSKGDKNTEAFF
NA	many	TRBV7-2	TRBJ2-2	TGTGCCAGCAGCAAACACGGGAAGGAAACCGGGGAGCTGTTTTTT	CASSKHGKETGELFF
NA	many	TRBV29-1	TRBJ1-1	TGCAGCGTTGTACGATCGAACACTGAAGCTTTCTTT	CSVVRSNTEAFF
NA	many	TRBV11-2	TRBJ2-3	TGTGCCAGCAGCGGGCGATCAGGGATGAGGACAGATACGCAGTATTTT	CASSGRSGMRTDTQYF
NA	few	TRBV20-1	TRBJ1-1	TGCAGTGCTGACCCCACGCCAACCCCCTTT	CSADPTPTPF
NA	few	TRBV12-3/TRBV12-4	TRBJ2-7	TGTGCCAGCAGTTTGAAGCCGGGCGTGGAGCAGTACTTC	CASSLKPGVEQYF
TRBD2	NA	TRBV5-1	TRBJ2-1	TGCGCCAGCAGCTTTACTAGCGGGAGCTCCTACAATGAGCAGTTCTTC	CASSFTSGSSYNEQFF
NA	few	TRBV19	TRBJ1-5	TGTGCCAGTAGTGACCTGGGTACCCAGCATTTT	CASSDLGTQHF
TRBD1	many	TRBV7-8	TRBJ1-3	TGTGCCAGCAGCTTATGGGGTACACAGGGGGCAAACACCATATATTTT	CASSLWGTQGANTIYF
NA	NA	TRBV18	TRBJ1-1	TGTGCCAGCTCACCTGCGGGGGACACTGAAGCTTTCTTT	CASSPAGDTEAFF
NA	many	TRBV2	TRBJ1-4	TGTGCCAGCAGCTCAATCCCCGGCGGGTTTGAAAAACTGTTTTTT	CASSSIPGGFEKLFF
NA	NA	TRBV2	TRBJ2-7	TGTGCCAGCAGGGAGCGGTTACTTTCCTACGAGCAGTACTTC	CASRERLLSYEQYF
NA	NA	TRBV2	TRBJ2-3	TGTGCCAGCAGTGGCGTAGCTCGCACAGATACGCAGTATTTT	CASSGVARTDTQYF
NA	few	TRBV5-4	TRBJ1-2	TGTGCCAGCAGCTTACAAGGCACAGCTAACTATGGCTACACCTTC	CASSLQGTANYGYTF
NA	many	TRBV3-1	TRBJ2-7	TGTGCCAGCAGCCAAATCGGTCGAAACGAGCAGTACTTC	CASSQIGRNEQYF
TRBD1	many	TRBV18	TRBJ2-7	TGTGCCAGCTCACCCGGCAAGACAGGGACCCACGAGCAGTACTTC	CASSPGKTGTHEQYF